This is a list of T cell receptor beta chains from one sample in a study of identical twins. From the 5' RACE reads, TCRdb called clonotypes with MiXCR, one entry per CDR3 protein. The sample yields approximately 220,000 distinct CDR3 sequences, 7.5% seen once. These data were also reused for a study on yellow fever vaccine responses in identical twins.

Sequencing was performed on memory (CD45RO+) T cells sorted from blood. Receptors were obtained from a woman aged 18-29 years in good health. Each CDR3 is given with its conserved first and last residue. D genes are given only for firm matches. Clone size appears in some rows only: once, few, many, or a class for an expanded clone.

CDR3nt: TGTGCCATCCGAGGGACAGGGTGGTATGGCTACACCTTC
CDR3aa: CAIRGTGWYGYTF
d_gene: TRBD1
v_gene: TRBV28
j_gene: TRBJ1-2
abundance: NA

CDR3nt: TGTGCCAGCAGCCTTGGAGCCCTCCCCCATGAGCAGTTCTTC
CDR3aa: CASSLGALPHEQFF
d_gene: NA
v_gene: TRBV6-1
j_gene: TRBJ2-1
abundance: few

CDR3nt: TGTGCCAGCAGTTTACGGGGGAAGCGCTCCTACAATGAGCAGTTCTTC
CDR3aa: CASSLRGKRSYNEQFF
d_gene: NA
v_gene: TRBV12-3/TRBV12-4
j_gene: TRBJ2-1
abundance: many

CDR3nt: TGTGCCAGCAGCGGTAGCGGGAGCACAGATACGCAGTATTTT
CDR3aa: CASSGSGSTDTQYF
d_gene: TRBD2
v_gene: TRBV9
j_gene: TRBJ2-3
abundance: NA

CDR3nt: TGCAGCGCCCGAACAGGGCTAGGGGCAGCGGGAGGTGGCGCAGATACGCAGTATTTT
CDR3aa: CSARTGLGAAGGGADTQYF
d_gene: TRBD2
v_gene: TRBV29-1
j_gene: TRBJ2-3
abundance: many

CDR3nt: TGTGCCAGCAGCTCGACAGCAAATTCACCCCTCCACTTT
CDR3aa: CASSSTANSPLHF
d_gene: NA
v_gene: TRBV7-8
j_gene: TRBJ1-6
abundance: NA

CDR3nt: TGTGCCAGCAGCTCCCATTACAGGTCTCCCTCCTACGAGCAGTACTTC
CDR3aa: CASSSHYRSPSYEQYF
d_gene: NA
v_gene: TRBV7-2
j_gene: TRBJ2-7
abundance: many

CDR3nt: TGTGCTAGTGGTCCCTCCCGGGGAGGGCGTAAAGAAAAACTGTTTTTT
CDR3aa: CASGPSRGGRKEKLFF
d_gene: NA
v_gene: TRBV12-5
j_gene: TRBJ1-4
abundance: NA

CDR3nt: TGTGCCAGCAGTTTATACGCCCGGGGACTAGCAGGCGGAGAGACCCAGTACTTC
CDR3aa: CASSLYARGLAGGETQYF
d_gene: TRBD2
v_gene: TRBV12-3/TRBV12-4
j_gene: TRBJ2-5
abundance: NA

CDR3nt: TGTGCCAGCAGCGTAGGGTCCACACCCTACGAGCAGTACTTC
CDR3aa: CASSVGSTPYEQYF
d_gene: NA
v_gene: TRBV9
j_gene: TRBJ2-7
abundance: NA

CDR3nt: TGCAGCGTCACACAGGGAGTCGGTCAGCCCCAGCATTTT
CDR3aa: CSVTQGVGQPQHF
d_gene: NA
v_gene: TRBV29-1
j_gene: TRBJ1-5
abundance: many

CDR3nt: TGTGCCAGCAGCTCGTACACCAATGAGCAGTTCTTC
CDR3aa: CASSSYTNEQFF
d_gene: NA
v_gene: TRBV11-3
j_gene: TRBJ2-1
abundance: few

CDR3nt: TGTGCCAGCAGTGTTGGTTACAATGAGCAGTTCTTC
CDR3aa: CASSVGYNEQFF
d_gene: NA
v_gene: TRBV2
j_gene: TRBJ2-1
abundance: many

CDR3nt: TGTGCCAGCAGCGTACCCCTGCGCGGGGCGTCGAAAGAGACCCAGTACTTC
CDR3aa: CASSVPLRGASKETQYF
d_gene: NA
v_gene: TRBV3-1
j_gene: TRBJ2-5
abundance: many

CDR3nt: TGTGCCAGCAGCCGGTGGGACAGGGAAAGGGGAAGCTCTGGAAACACCATATATTTT
CDR3aa: CASSRWDRERGSSGNTIYF
d_gene: TRBD1
v_gene: TRBV3-1
j_gene: TRBJ1-3
abundance: NA

CDR3nt: TGTGCCAGCAGCTTAAAAGGTCAAGTGGGTTCTGGGGCCAACGTCCTGACTTTC
CDR3aa: CASSLKGQVGSGANVLTF
d_gene: NA
v_gene: TRBV11-2
j_gene: TRBJ2-6
abundance: few

CDR3nt: TGTGCCAGCAGTTTCCGGACTTCTTTGGGAGAGACCCAGTACTTC
CDR3aa: CASSFRTSLGETQYF
d_gene: NA
v_gene: TRBV28
j_gene: TRBJ2-5
abundance: many

CDR3nt: TGCGCCAGCAGCTTGGGGACGGGCAAGGGTGAGCAGTTCTTC
CDR3aa: CASSLGTGKGEQFF
d_gene: NA
v_gene: TRBV5-1
j_gene: TRBJ2-1
abundance: NA

CDR3nt: TGTGCCAGCAGGGAACAGGGACTGAACACTGAAGCTTTCTTT
CDR3aa: CASREQGLNTEAFF
d_gene: NA
v_gene: TRBV28
j_gene: TRBJ1-1
abundance: few

CDR3nt: TGTGCCAGCAGGCCCCAAACTACCGGGCATGAGCAGTTCTTC
CDR3aa: CASRPQTTGHEQFF
d_gene: NA
v_gene: TRBV12-3/TRBV12-4
j_gene: TRBJ2-1
abundance: many

CDR3nt: TGTGCCAGCAGTTCCGGACTTCGCGCTGAAGCTTTCTTT
CDR3aa: CASSSGLRAEAFF
d_gene: NA
v_gene: TRBV28
j_gene: TRBJ1-1
abundance: NA

CDR3nt: TGCAGCGCCCAAAGGACTAGCAATAGGGATGAGCAGTTCTTC
CDR3aa: CSAQRTSNRDEQFF
d_gene: TRBD2
v_gene: TRBV29-1
j_gene: TRBJ2-1
abundance: many

CDR3nt: TGTGCCAGCAGACCCGGGACTAGCGCCGCCTACGAGCAGTACTTC
CDR3aa: CASRPGTSAAYEQYF
d_gene: TRBD2
v_gene: TRBV2
j_gene: TRBJ2-7
abundance: many

CDR3nt: TGTGCCAGCACCAGGGGGCGGGCTAGCGTGACTTACGAGCAGTACTTC
CDR3aa: CASTRGRASVTYEQYF
d_gene: TRBD1
v_gene: TRBV7-8
j_gene: TRBJ2-7
abundance: few

CDR3nt: TGCAGCGTTGAAGATGAACTAGGGGCACTGGATACGCAGTATTTT
CDR3aa: CSVEDELGALDTQYF
d_gene: NA
v_gene: TRBV29-1
j_gene: TRBJ2-3
abundance: NA

CDR3nt: TGTGCCAGCAGGCCCGGGACAGGGTTGAATGAGCAGTTCTTC
CDR3aa: CASRPGTGLNEQFF
d_gene: TRBD1
v_gene: TRBV12-3/TRBV12-4
j_gene: TRBJ2-1
abundance: many

CDR3nt: TGTGCCAGCAGACCCGCACCGGGACTAGCGGGAGTGGGTTACGGGGAGCAGTTCTTC
CDR3aa: CASRPAPGLAGVGYGEQFF
d_gene: TRBD2
v_gene: TRBV11-2
j_gene: TRBJ2-1
abundance: NA

CDR3nt: TGTGCCAGCAGCTCCACTAAACCAGGACGCTACGAGCAGTACTTC
CDR3aa: CASSSTKPGRYEQYF
d_gene: NA
v_gene: TRBV11-2
j_gene: TRBJ2-7
abundance: few

CDR3nt: TGTGCCAGCATTCCGGGGTTTGCCTACGAGCAGTACTTC
CDR3aa: CASIPGFAYEQYF
d_gene: NA
v_gene: TRBV2
j_gene: TRBJ2-7
abundance: few

CDR3nt: TGTGCCAGCAGCCAAGAGGCGGCAGTGAATGAAAAACTGTTTTTT
CDR3aa: CASSQEAAVNEKLFF
d_gene: NA
v_gene: TRBV3-1
j_gene: TRBJ1-4
abundance: few

CDR3nt: TGTGCCAGCAGCCTCACAGGGGGTGACTCACCCCTCCACTTT
CDR3aa: CASSLTGGDSPLHF
d_gene: TRBD1
v_gene: TRBV25-1
j_gene: TRBJ1-6
abundance: few

CDR3nt: TGTGCCAGCAGAATCAGGGAGACCCAGTACTTC
CDR3aa: CASRIRETQYF
d_gene: NA
v_gene: TRBV12-3/TRBV12-4
j_gene: TRBJ2-5
abundance: many

CDR3nt: TGTGCCACCAGCAGAGAAACAGGGAACCATGAGCAGTTCTTC
CDR3aa: CATSRETGNHEQFF
d_gene: NA
v_gene: TRBV15
j_gene: TRBJ2-1
abundance: few

CDR3nt: TGTGCCAGCAGCCATGGAAAACTTGGGACAGCAGAAGCTTTCTTT
CDR3aa: CASSHGKLGTAEAFF
d_gene: TRBD1
v_gene: TRBV4-2
j_gene: TRBJ1-1
abundance: many

CDR3nt: TGTGCCAGCAGTTCGAGCTCCTACAATGAGCAGTTCTTC
CDR3aa: CASSSSSYNEQFF
d_gene: NA
v_gene: TRBV7-9
j_gene: TRBJ2-1
abundance: many

CDR3nt: TGCAGTGCCGGCCAGACTCGTTCTAGAGCGGATACGCAGTATTTT
CDR3aa: CSAGQTRSRADTQYF
d_gene: NA
v_gene: TRBV20-1
j_gene: TRBJ2-3
abundance: NA

CDR3nt: TGTGCCAGCTCAGAGGGACTAGCGGCCTACGAGCAGTACTTC
CDR3aa: CASSEGLAAYEQYF
d_gene: TRBD2
v_gene: TRBV18
j_gene: TRBJ2-7
abundance: many

CDR3nt: TGCGCCAGCAGCCCCGGACTGATAAACAATGAGCAGTTCTTC
CDR3aa: CASSPGLINNEQFF
d_gene: NA
v_gene: TRBV5-1
j_gene: TRBJ2-1
abundance: many

CDR3nt: TGTGCCAGCAGTATACAGCGCCCCCAATACAATGAGCAGTTCTTC
CDR3aa: CASSIQRPQYNEQFF
d_gene: NA
v_gene: TRBV12-3/TRBV12-4
j_gene: TRBJ2-1
abundance: few

CDR3nt: TGTGCCAGCAGTTTTGGGGCCTACAATGAGCAGTTCTTC
CDR3aa: CASSFGAYNEQFF
d_gene: NA
v_gene: TRBV11-2
j_gene: TRBJ2-1
abundance: many